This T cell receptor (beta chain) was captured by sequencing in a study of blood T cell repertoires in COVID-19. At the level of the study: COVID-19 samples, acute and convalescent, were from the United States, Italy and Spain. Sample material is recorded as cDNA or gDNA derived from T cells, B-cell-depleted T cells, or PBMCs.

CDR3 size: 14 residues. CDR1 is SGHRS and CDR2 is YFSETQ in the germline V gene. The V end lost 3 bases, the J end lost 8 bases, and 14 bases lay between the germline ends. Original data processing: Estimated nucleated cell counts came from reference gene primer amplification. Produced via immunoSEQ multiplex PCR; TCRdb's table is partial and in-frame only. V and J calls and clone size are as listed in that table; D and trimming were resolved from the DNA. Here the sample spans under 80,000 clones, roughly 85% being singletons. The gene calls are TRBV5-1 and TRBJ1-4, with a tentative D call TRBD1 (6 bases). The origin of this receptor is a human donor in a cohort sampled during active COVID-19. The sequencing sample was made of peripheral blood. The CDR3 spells CASSSRGREEKLFF. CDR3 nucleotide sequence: TGCGCCAGCAGCTCGAGGGGGAGGGAGGAAAAACTGTTTTTT.